Following are 2 T cell receptor beta chains from one sample sequenced in a study of cytomegalovirus exposure and HLA in healthy donors. 13 Jbeta primers and 60 Vbeta primers were used for the PCR. Sequencing was performed with immunoSEQ multiplex PCR; in TCRdb, only in-frame clones are kept and a portion is missing. The data show about 200,000 clones, about 75% seen once. Sequenced sample: PBMCs. These receptor sequences come from a man aged 18 to 30 in good health and CMV-seronegative.

This chain connects TRBV5-8 to TRBJ2-7, with 9 bases identical to TRBD2. The CDR3 is made up of 14 amino acids. After removal of 2 bases from V and 5 bases from J, the junction contained 5 bases not matched to a gene. Germline V gene sequence: CDR1 SGHTS, CDR2 YDEGEE. The CDR3 loop reads CASSLTSGLNEQYF. CDR3 sequence (DNA): TGTGCCAGCAGCTTAACTAGCGGGTTGAACGAGCAGTACTTC. Complete variable domain (other parts from reference TRBV5-8 and TRBJ2-7): EAGVTQSPTHLIKTRGQQATLRCSPISGHTSVYWYQQALGLGLQFLLWYDEGEERNRGNFPPRFSGRQFPNYSSELNVNALELEDSALYLCASSLTSGLNEQYFGPGTRLTVT.

There are a few counts of this clone. The chain employs TRBV6-1 and TRBJ2-7, with TRBD2 as a possible D gene (6 bases). This CDR3 is 11 amino acids long. Trimming pared 7 bases from V and 4 bases from J, leaving 8 bases between. The germline CDR1 and CDR2 sequences are MNHNS and SASEGT. CDR3 sequence reads: CASNGGYEQYF. CDR3 coding DNA: TGTGCCAGCAATGGAGGGTACGAGCAGTACTTC.